Sequencing of this TCR beta chain was carried out in a study of blood T cell repertoires in COVID-19. At the level of the study: Both acute and convalescent COVID-19 samples were obtained from the United States, Italy and Spain.

The authors' processing: Nucleated cell number was recorded as an estimate derived from reference gene primer amplification. Clones were sequenced by immunoSEQ multiplex PCR, and TCRdb holds only the in-frame ones, with some missing. V and J calls and clone size are as listed in that table; D and trimming were resolved from the DNA. The sample has a few hundred thousand clones, under 90% seen once. The V gene lost 1 base and the J gene lost 2 bases, with 15 bases spanning the gap. This CDR3 region has 16 residues. CDR1 SGHRS and CDR2 YFSETQ come from the germline V gene. Sequencing was carried out using peripheral blood. The chain joins TRBV5-1 to TRBJ1-1; TRBD1 might be the D (5 bases). The clonotype was recovered from a human donor in a cohort sampled during active COVID-19. The CDR3: CASSLQTVELNTEAFF. The CDR3, as DNA: TGCGCCAGCAGCTTGCAGACAGTAGAGTTAAACACTGAAGCTTTCTTT. Together with reference TRBV5-1 and TRBJ1-1, the CDR3 gives the full variable domain: KAGVTQTPRYLIKTRGQQVTLSCSPISGHRSVSWYQQTPGQGLQFLFEYFSETQRNKGNFPGRFSGRQFSNSRSEMNVSTLELGDSALYLCASSLQTVELNTEAFFGQGTRLTVV.